This TCR beta chain was sequenced for a study of beta chain features in type 1 diabetes. Broader study findings: There was no resolution here of whether HLA type influences TCRB rearrangement. Shorter TCRB CDR3s, moderately but significantly so, marked every one of the four CD4+ subsets in Type 1 diabetes patients. Fewer insertions but more deletions were seen at VDJ junctions in type 1 diabetes patients.

Each donor gave one heparinised blood draw averaging roughly 100 mL. Expressed TCRB transcripts were sequenced because the isolated RNA had all been reverse transcribed beforehand. Profiling relied on immunoSEQ multiplex PCR, and the TCRdb table lists in-frame clones only, not all of them. The sample yields 600,000 or so clones, over 12% seen once. With respect to this clone: Its antigen is not known.

The CDR3 is 18 residues long. Per the germline V gene, CDR1 is LGHNA and CDR2 is YSLEER. Trimming removed 0 bases at V and 5 bases at J, with 19 bases between. V is TRBV4-3 and J is TRBJ1-4; no definite D call. This TCR was sampled from a man aged 18 to 29 with type 1 diabetes. Material for sequencing was naive CD4+ T cells from blood. CDR3 region: CASSQDMQVLGFNEKLFF. The CDR3 DNA reads as TGCGCCAGCAGCCAAGATATGCAGGTCCTCGGTTTCAATGAAAAACTGTTTTTT.